A single sample gave rise to the 23 T cell receptor beta chains below, sequenced in a study of blood T cell repertoires in COVID-19. Data came from immunoSEQ multiplex PCR; TCRdb stores just in-frame clones and leaves some out. The table lists approximately 150,000 clones, about 92% of them singletons. Sequencing used peripheral blood. These receptors were obtained from a human donor in a cohort sampled during active COVID-19.

CDR3 bases: TGTGCCAGCAGTTCCCAGGGGGCGCGTGGCTACACCTTC. Translated: CASSSQGARGYTF. The chain carries TRBV12-3 or TRBV12-4 and TRBJ1-2; 8 bases fit TRBD1. J lost 7 bases, V lost 4 bases, and 5 bases had no gene match. The length of the CDR3 is 13 residues.

The rearrangement links TRBV5-1 to TRBJ2-7, with D possibly matching TRBD1 (6 bases). The CDR3 sequence is 15 residues long. Germline loops: CDR1 SGHRS, CDR2 YFSETQ. Trimming pared 4 bases from V and 1 base from J, leaving 15 bases between. The CDR3 nucleotides read TGCGCCAGCAGCAGGGGGACCGCCCAGTCCTACGAGCAGTACTTC. Residues: CASSRGTAQSYEQYF. The whole variable domain, filled in from reference TRBV5-1 and TRBJ2-7, reads KAGVTQTPRYLIKTRGQQVTLSCSPISGHRSVSWYQQTPGQGLQFLFEYFSETQRNKGNFPGRFSGRQFSNSRSEMNVSTLELGDSALYLCASSRGTAQSYEQYFGPGTRLTVT.

The chain uses TRBV6-5 and TRBJ1-2; weak D call: TRBD1 (6 bases). The CDR3 has 14 amino acids. Between the trimmed V and J ends, which lost 5 bases and 5 bases, there was a span of 15 bases. Germline loops: CDR1 MNHEY, CDR2 SVGAGI. The CDR3 bases are TGTGCCAGCAGTAAGGGGGGGATCGGGTATGGCTACACCTTC. Amino acid sequence: CASSKGGIGYGYTF.

The J gene is TRBJ2-3, the V gene TRBV5-1; 12 nucleotides agree with TRBD2. This CDR3 region has 15 residues. Looked up from germline, CDR1 is SGHRS and CDR2 is YFSETQ. The junction had 0 bases not matched to a gene; V was cut back by 0 bases and J by 4 bases. CDR3 sequence (DNA): TGCGCCAGCAGCTTGGCTAGCGGGGGGGCAGATACGCAGTATTTT. Protein product: CASSLASGGADTQYF.

The chain couples TRBV7-6 to TRBJ2-5; 11 positions match TRBD2. V was clipped by 5 bases and J by 2 bases; unmatched bases: 7. CDR1 and CDR2 (germline): SGHVS, FNYEAQ. This CDR3 has 16 amino acids. The CDR3 nucleotides read TGTGCCAGCAGCCCCCGGGTAGCGGGGGGGCAAGAGACCCAGTACTTC. Protein: CASSPRVAGGQETQYF.

The chain carries TRBV7-8 and TRBJ1-5, with D tentatively TRBD1 (6 bases). This CDR3 spans 14 amino acids. The ends were cut back, 5 bases at V and 5 bases at J, with 13 bases in the middle. Germline CDR1 SGHVS, CDR2 FQNEAQ. The CDR3 is CASSIRDTYQPQHF. As DNA, the CDR3 is TGTGCCAGCAGCATCCGGGACACCTATCAGCCCCAGCATTTT.

V gene TRBV5-4 combines with J gene TRBJ2-5; TRBD1 agrees at 8 bases. The CDR3 covers 15 residues. After removal of 2 bases from V and 0 bases from J, the junction contained 3 bases not matched to a gene. Germline V gene lookup returns CDR1 SGHNT and CDR2 YYREEE (reference sequence). DNA for the CDR3: TGTGCCAGCAGCTTCGACAGGGGTCACCAAGAGACCCAGTACTTC. Its protein is CASSFDRGHQETQYF.

This clone was recorded a few times. This chain connects TRBV4-1 to TRBJ2-1; D possibly corresponds to TRBD2 (5 bases). Germline loops: CDR1 MGHRA, CDR2 YSYEKL. This CDR3 region has 14 residues. V dropped 4 bases and J dropped 3 bases, with 10 bases sitting between them. For the CDR3, the DNA is TGCGCCAGCAGCCGATACGGGGACTACAATGAGCAGTTCTTC. Its protein is CASSRYGDYNEQFF.

The rearrangement uses TRBV3-1 (or the pseudogene TRBV3-2) and TRBJ1-2; D perhaps matches TRBD1 (5 bases). Germline CDR1 LGHDT, CDR2 YNNKEL (reference sequence). The V end was cut by 1 base, the J end by 3 bases, with 15 bases between. The CDR3 extends over 16 amino acids. CDR3 in DNA: TGTGCCAGCAGCCAAGGATGGAGGGGAGACCACTATGGCTACACCTTC. This encodes CASSQGWRGDHYGYTF.

V gene TRBV5-8 combines with J gene TRBJ2-7; 9 bases are a match to TRBD2. The ends lost 0 bases at V and 7 bases at J; junction bases unmatched: 8. Germline V gives CDR1 SGHTS, CDR2 YDEGEE. The CDR3 has 15 residues. DNA of the CDR3: TGTGCCAGCAGCTTGGGTGCGGGGGGGCCGGGTGAGCAGTACTTC. Its protein product is CASSLGAGGPGEQYF.

The chain joins TRBV5-4 to TRBJ1-4; 8 positions agree with TRBD1. The CDR3 loop spans 15 amino acids. Germline V gene sequence: CDR1 SGHNT, CDR2 YYREEE (reference sequence). V lost 5 bases, J lost 4 bases, and 7 bases stayed unmatched. The CDR3 region is CASSDPGQVNEKLFF. DNA of the CDR3: TGTGCCAGCAGTGACCCGGGACAGGTTAATGAAAAACTGTTTTTT.

This chain links TRBV6-4 with TRBJ2-1; 10 bases are a match to TRBD2. In germline, CDR1 is MRHNA, CDR2 SNTAGT. Trimming removed 3 bases from V and 5 bases from J; junction bases left unmatched: 4. This CDR3 is 15 amino acids long. CDR3 sequence (DNA): TGTGCCAGCAGTGAAATAGCGGGGGGCAACAATGAGCAGTTCTTC. Translating it yields CASSEIAGGNNEQFF.

V usage is TRBV5-5 and J usage is TRBJ1-6; 7 bases fit TRBD1. There are 16 residues in the CDR3. Trimming took 3 bases from V and 3 from J; bases not matched to a gene: 6. Per the germline V gene, CDR1 is SGHKS and CDR2 is YYEKEE (reference sequence). CDR3 residues: CASSSGWDSYNSPLHF. The DNA for the CDR3 is TGTGCCAGCAGCTCGGGTTGGGACAGCTATAATTCACCCCTCCACTTT.

The J gene is TRBJ2-4, the V gene TRBV6-4; 9 bases are a match to TRBD1. V lost 6 bases and J lost 1; bases outside the gene matches: 13. The CDR3 contains 18 residues. From germline, CDR1 is MRHNA and CDR2 SNTAGT. The CDR3 loop is CASRRLGQGTSAKNIQYF. Written as DNA, the CDR3 is TGTGCCAGCAGACGCCTCGGACAGGGGACATCGGCCAAAAACATTCAGTACTTC.

The rearrangement joins TRBV6-2 or TRBV6-3 to TRBJ2-5, with D uncertain. The CDR3 contains 13 residues. Germline V gene sequence: CDR1 MNHEY, CDR2 SVGEGT. Trimming removed 4 bases from V and 2 bases from J, with 8 bases in between. Written as DNA, the CDR3 is TGTGCCAGCAGTTGGGCGCGTCAAGAGACCCAGTACTTC. Amino acid sequence: CASSWARQETQYF.

This clone was counted a single time. The V call is TRBV7-2, the J call TRBJ2-1; the match to TRBD2 covers 11 bases. This CDR3 region has 17 residues. With V trimmed by 1 base and J by 3 bases, 5 bases remained unmatched. Germline lookup yields CDR1 SGHTA and CDR2 FQGNSA. The CDR3 DNA reads TGTGCCAGCAGCTTAGTCCCGACTAGCGGGGTCTACAATGAGCAGTTCTTC. Translation gives CASSLVPTSGVYNEQFF.

The chain recombines TRBV9 with TRBJ2-2; 7 bases map to TRBD1. The CDR3 consists of 13 residues. The germline V gene has CDR1 SGDLS and CDR2 YYNGEE. The V segment lost 3 bases and the J segment 6 bases; nucleotides outside the gene matches: 2. The CDR3: CASSDQGAGELFF. CDR3 DNA: TGTGCCAGCAGCGACCAGGGGGCCGGGGAGCTGTTTTTT.

The chain is built from TRBV6-5 and TRBJ1-5; unclear D gene. Germline CDR1 and CDR2: MNHEY and SVGAGI. Trimming pared 5 bases from V and 2 bases from J, leaving 13 bases between. The CDR3 spans 15 residues. The DNA of the CDR3 is TGTGCCAGCAGTACTAAGCGGGGTGGCAATCAGCCCCAGCATTTT. This gives the protein CASSTKRGGNQPQHF.

This chain connects TRBV6-6 to TRBJ2-1, with TRBD1 matching over 10 bases. Germline CDR1 is MNHNY and CDR2 is SVGAGI (reference sequence). V trimming: 5 bases; J trimming: 2 bases; junction bases outside the gene matches: 0. The CDR3 is 14 amino acids. The CDR3 protein is CASSGTGAYNEQFF. CDR3 sequence (DNA): TGTGCCAGCAGTGGGACAGGGGCCTACAATGAGCAGTTCTTC.

CDR3 in amino acids: CASSSRDSSYEQYF. The CDR3 DNA reads as TGTGCCAGCAGCTCCCGGGACAGCTCCTACGAGCAGTACTTC. The V gene is TRBV3-1 (or the pseudogene TRBV3-2), the J gene TRBJ2-7; 7 nucleotides match TRBD1. The germline gives CDR1 LGHDT, CDR2 YNNKEL (reference sequence). J lost 0 bases, V lost 5 bases, and 4 bases had no gene match. The CDR3 contains 14 residues.

This chain connects TRBV3-1 (or the pseudogene TRBV3-2) to TRBJ2-3, with TRBD2 matching over 11 bases. V lost 0 bases, J lost 6 bases, and 2 bases stayed unmatched. There are 15 residues in the CDR3. Germline CDR1 is LGHDT and CDR2 is YNNKEL (reference sequence). The CDR3 sequence is CASSQETSGGDTQYF. The CDR3 region has the DNA TGTGCCAGCAGCCAAGAAACTAGCGGGGGCGATACGCAGTATTTT.

This clone was observed a single time. The chain links TRBV19 to TRBJ1-5, with D uncertain. Trimming took off 11 bases at V and 0 bases at J, with 11 bases between the two ends. CDR1 is LNHDA, CDR2 SQIVND, per germline (reference sequence). This CDR3 region has 13 residues. For the CDR3, the DNA is TGTGCCTCGACACACTCTAGCAATCAGCCCCAGCATTTT. Encoded protein: CASTHSSNQPQHF.

This clone was found once. The V call is TRBV4-2, the J call TRBJ1-2; 9 nucleotides line up with TRBD1. Germline-derived CDR1 and CDR2 are LGHNA and YNFKEQ. There are 14 residues in the CDR3. With V trimmed by 0 bases and J by 9 bases, 5 bases remained unmatched. CDR3 nucleotide sequence: TGTGCCAGCAGCCAAGATCCGGGACAGGGAAGCTACACCTTC. It codes for CASSQDPGQGSYTF.